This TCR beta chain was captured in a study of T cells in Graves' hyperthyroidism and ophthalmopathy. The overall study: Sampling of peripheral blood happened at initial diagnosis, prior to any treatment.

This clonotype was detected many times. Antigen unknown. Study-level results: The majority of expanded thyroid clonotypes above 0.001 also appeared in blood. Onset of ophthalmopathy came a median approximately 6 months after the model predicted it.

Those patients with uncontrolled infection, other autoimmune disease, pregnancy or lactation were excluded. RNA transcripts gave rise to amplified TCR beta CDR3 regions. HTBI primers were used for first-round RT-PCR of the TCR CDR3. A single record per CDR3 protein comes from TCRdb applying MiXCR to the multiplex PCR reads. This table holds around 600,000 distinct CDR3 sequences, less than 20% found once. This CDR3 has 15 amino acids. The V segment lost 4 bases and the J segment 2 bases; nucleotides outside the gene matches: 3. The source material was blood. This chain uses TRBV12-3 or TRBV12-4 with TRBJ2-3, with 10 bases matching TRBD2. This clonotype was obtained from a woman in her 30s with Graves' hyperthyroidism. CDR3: CASSSGTSATDTQYF. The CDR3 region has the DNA TGTGCCAGCAGTTCCGGGACTAGCGCCACAGATACGCAGTATTTT.